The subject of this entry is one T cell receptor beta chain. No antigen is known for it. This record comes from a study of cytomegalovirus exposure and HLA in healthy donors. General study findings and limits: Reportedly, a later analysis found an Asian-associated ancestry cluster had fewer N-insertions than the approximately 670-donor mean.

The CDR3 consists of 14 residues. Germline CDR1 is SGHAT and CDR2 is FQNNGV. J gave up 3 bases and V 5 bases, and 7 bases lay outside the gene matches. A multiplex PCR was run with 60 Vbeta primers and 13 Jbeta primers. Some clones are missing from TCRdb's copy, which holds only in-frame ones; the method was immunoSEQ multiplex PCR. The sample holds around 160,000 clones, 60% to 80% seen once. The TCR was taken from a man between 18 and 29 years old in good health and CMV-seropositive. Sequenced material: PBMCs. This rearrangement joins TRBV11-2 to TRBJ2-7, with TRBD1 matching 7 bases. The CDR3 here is CASSPTTGRYEQYV. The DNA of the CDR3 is TGTGCCAGCAGCCCTACGACAGGGCGCTACGAGCAGTACGTC.